This record looks at one TCR beta chain sequence and its context. Other nucleotide sequences in the sample specify the same CDR3. The data derive from a study of control samples from healthy donors and cancer patients. Libraries were prepared by immunoSEQ multiplex PCR; TCRdb keeps only in-frame clonotypes and omits some of them. This table has about 120,000 clones, around 94% appearing once. The CDR3 covers 18 residues. This receptor was obtained from an elderly man with head and neck cancer. V and J are TRBV12-1 and TRBJ2-3. TRBV12-1 is a documented pseudogene. The sample was PBMCs. The CDR3 spells CASSFGARGGDGTDTQYF. The CDR3 DNA is TGTGCCAGCAGCTTTGGAGCCCGTGGGGGTGACGGCACAGATACACAGTATTTT.